Following are 20 T cell receptor beta chains from one sample sequenced in a study of identical twins (dated by TCRdb to 2015 to 2016). The library relied on 5' RACE. Data came from an Illumina HiSeq 2000. In-frame beta chains were kept once TCRdb had trimmed the public reads at Q25 with fastp and called clones with MiXCR. Rows are combined by CDR3 protein, so each entry shows the most common genes and DNA. The sample table contains a few hundred thousand distinct CDR3 sequences; only one count was recorded for around 9.6% of them. More than 2.5% of the sample comes from the top ten. The data also belong to a second study, concerning yellow fever vaccine responses in identical twins.

Sequenced material: PBMCs. Receptors were obtained from a woman aged 18-35 years in good health.

This clonotype came up many times. The chain is built from TRBV4-3 and TRBJ2-1; no clear D gene. Germline CDR1 and CDR2: LGHNA and YSLEER. The V end was cut by 0 bases, the J end by 9 bases, with 9 bases between. The CDR3 has 13 residues. CDR3 sequence: CASSQDMTGEQFF. The CDR3 DNA follows: TGCGCCAGCAGCCAAGATATGACTGGTGAGCAGTTCTTC.

The chain employs TRBV7-2 and TRBJ2-7; the D gene is possibly TRBD1 (5 bases). Between the trimmed V and J ends, which lost 1 base and 4 bases, there was a span of 14 bases. The CDR3 covers 15 residues. CDR1 is SGHTA, CDR2 FQGNSA, per germline. The CDR3 here is CASSLEGNSLYEQYF. CDR3 in DNA: TGTGCCAGCAGCTTAGAGGGGAATAGTCTTTACGAGCAGTACTTC.

The table lists this clonotype with many counts. The genes are TRBV11-2 and TRBJ2-7, with D possibly being TRBD1 or TRBD2 (5 bases each). This CDR3 has 14 amino acids. V lost 5 bases to trimming and J lost 7 bases, with 18 bases between them. Germline V gene sequence: CDR1 SGHAT, CDR2 FQNNGV. In DNA, the CDR3 is TGTGCCAGCAGCCTCCGGGACCAACTTTGGGAGCAGTACTTC. The encoded protein is CASSLRDQLWEQYF.

This clonotype was recorded at least ten times. This chain uses TRBV7-9 with TRBJ2-7, with 7 bases lining up with TRBD1. This CDR3 is built from 13 residues. V trimming: 5 bases; J trimming: 3 bases; junction bases outside the gene matches: 4. CDR1 SEHNR and CDR2 FQNEAQ come from the germline V gene (reference sequence). The CDR3 region is CASSPGTVYEQYF. In DNA form, the CDR3 reads TGTGCCAGCAGCCCCGGGACAGTCTACGAGCAGTACTTC.

This clonotype has at least ten counts. The rearrangement uses TRBV12-3 or TRBV12-4 and TRBJ2-1; 7 bases line up with TRBD1. CDR3 length: 15 residues. The J segment lost 4 bases and the V segment lost 8 bases, leaving 11 bases of the junction unmatched. The CDR3 nucleotides read TGTGCCAGCTCCCCAAGGACAGGAGATTACAATGAGCAGTTCTTC. As protein: CASSPRTGDYNEQFF.

V is TRBV20-1 and J is TRBJ2-5, with D possibly being TRBD1 (6 bases). Trimming pared 6 bases from V and 5 bases from J, leaving 19 bases between. This CDR3 has 14 residues. Per germline, CDR1 DFQATT and CDR2 SNEGSKA (reference sequence). The CDR3: CSASSVPQGETQYF. As DNA, the CDR3 is TGCAGTGCGAGCAGTGTTCCCCAGGGGGAGACCCAGTACTTC.

Remarks on this clonotype: An end of the junction does not agree with germline; a read error may underlie this. J is TRBJ1-4 and V is TRBV20-1; 7 positions match TRBD1. In germline, CDR1 is DFQATT, CDR2 SNEGSKA (reference sequence). CDR3 size: 17 residues. The CDR3 protein is CCARSSTGKATNEKLFF. The CDR3 DNA is TGCTGTGCTAGATCCTCGACAGGGAAGGCAACTAATGAAAAACTGTTTTTT.

This clonotype was found many times. V usage is TRBV12-3 or TRBV12-4 and J usage is TRBJ1-4, with unresolved D. The CDR3 sequence is 10 residues long. V gave up 7 bases and J gave up 7 bases, with 4 bases separating them. The CDR3 loop is CASMGEKLFF. The CDR3 DNA reads TGTGCCAGCATGGGTGAAAAACTGTTTTTT.

This clonotype was observed many times. The rearrangement uses TRBV6-1 and TRBJ2-1; D is unresolved. The germline V gene encodes CDR1 MNHNS and CDR2 SASEGT. The CDR3 extends over 12 amino acids. Deletions cut 3 bases from V and 13 bases from J, with 13 bases between. The chain's CDR3 is CASSDFVLTQFF. The CDR3 region has the DNA TGTGCCAGCAGTGACTTCGTACTTACCCAGTTCTTC.

This clonotype has a count of ten or more. V and J are TRBV29-1 and TRBJ2-3; tentatively, D is TRBD1 or TRBD2 (5 bases each). Germline-derived CDR1 and CDR2 are SQVTM and ANQGSEA. The CDR3 has 14 amino acids. Trimming removed 7 bases from V and 0 bases from J, with 14 bases in between. The CDR3 is CSGHPGPSTDTQYF. In DNA, the CDR3 is TGCAGCGGTCACCCGGGGCCTAGCACAGATACGCAGTATTTT.

The gene calls are TRBV7-8 and TRBJ2-3; D remains unclear. Germline V gene sequence: CDR1 SGHVS, CDR2 FQNEAQ. The CDR3 has 15 amino acids. V was clipped by 5 bases and J by 2 bases, with 14 bases between them. The CDR3 region has the DNA TGTGCCAGCAGCCCTCGATCCGCGTACACAGATACGCAGTATTTT. It yields the protein CASSPRSAYTDTQYF.

This chain joins TRBV24-1 and TRBJ2-1; the match to TRBD1 covers 8 bases. CDR3 length: 12 residues. The ends lost 7 bases at V and 8 bases at J; junction bases unmatched: 3. Looked up from germline, CDR1 is KGHDR and CDR2 is SFDVKD. CDR3 sequence (DNA): TGTGCCACCAGGGACAGGGTCGATGAGCAGTTCTTC. It is translated as CATRDRVDEQFF.

The V call is TRBV10-3, the J call TRBJ1-1; D is uncertain. The CDR3 spans 17 residues. Trimming removed 6 bases from V and 0 bases from J, with 20 bases in between. Germline lookup yields CDR1 ENHRY and CDR2 SYGVKD. Here the CDR3 reads CAISPFPKGAMNTEAFF. The CDR3 region has the DNA TGTGCCATCAGCCCCTTCCCGAAAGGAGCTATGAACACTGAAGCTTTCTTT.

The chain joins TRBV12-3 or TRBV12-4 to TRBJ2-7; the D gene is possibly TRBD1 (6 bases). There are 13 residues in the CDR3. The V end was cut by 6 bases, the J end by 0 bases, with 9 bases between. The CDR3 reads CASRWDNSYEQYF. The CDR3 DNA is TGTGCCAGCAGATGGGACAACTCCTACGAGCAGTACTTC.

This clonotype has just a few counts. The rearrangement links TRBV7-9 to TRBJ2-7, with 10 bases aligning to TRBD2. In germline, CDR1 is SEHNR, CDR2 FQNEAQ (reference sequence). The CDR3 runs 16 residues. J gave up 2 bases and V 5 bases, and 9 bases lay outside the gene matches. Here the CDR3 reads CASSQVGTSATYEQYF. CDR3 in DNA: TGTGCCAGCAGCCAAGTCGGGACTAGCGCGACCTACGAGCAGTACTTC.

The chain couples TRBV7-8 to TRBJ2-5, with 10 bases fitting TRBD1. This CDR3 comprises 15 residues. J gave up 5 bases and V 1 base, and 4 bases lay outside the gene matches. Per the germline V gene, CDR1 is SGHVS and CDR2 is FQNEAQ. The CDR3 loop reads CASSLERTGGETQYF. The DNA for the CDR3 is TGTGCCAGCAGCTTAGAAAGGACAGGGGGGGAGACCCAGTACTTC.

The rearrangement uses TRBV4-3 and TRBJ2-3, with a tentative D call TRBD2 (5 bases). V was pared by 0 bases and J by 0 bases, with 7 bases between. The CDR3 consists of 15 residues. The germline CDR1 and CDR2 sequences are LGHNA and YSLEER. CDR3 DNA sequence: TGCGCCAGCAGCCAAGATTGGACTAGCACAGATACGCAGTATTTT. Its protein product is CASSQDWTSTDTQYF.

This sequence joins TRBV7-8 and TRBJ2-1; possibly TRBD1 or TRBD2 for D (5 bases each). Trimming removed 4 bases from V and 8 bases from J, with 18 bases in between. Germline V lookup: CDR1 SGHVS, CDR2 FQNEAQ. This CDR3 contains 15 residues. The CDR3 loop is CASSSRRGPRDEQFF. As DNA, the CDR3 is TGTGCCAGCAGCTCACGCCGGGGCCCGAGGGATGAGCAGTTCTTC.

The chain links TRBV5-5 to TRBJ2-2, with D tentatively TRBD2 (5 bases). Trimming removed 2 bases at V and 6 bases at J, with 14 bases between. This CDR3 has 15 amino acids. Germline assignment: CDR1 SGHKS and CDR2 YYEKEE (reference sequence). In DNA, the CDR3 is TGTGCCAGCAGCTTAGGTGGAGGTTTGGCCGGGGAGCTGTTTTTT. This sequence encodes CASSLGGGLAGELFF.

With respect to this clonotype: The junction differs from germline at one of its ends, possibly a read error. The rearrangement links TRBV20-1 to TRBJ2-1, with D unresolved. The CDR3 loop spans 14 amino acids. Germline CDR1 DFQATT, CDR2 SNEGSKA (reference sequence). CDR3 region: CSARRGSSYDEQFF. CDR3 sequence (DNA): TGCAGTGCTAGGCGAGGCAGCTCCTACGATGAGCAGTTCTTC.